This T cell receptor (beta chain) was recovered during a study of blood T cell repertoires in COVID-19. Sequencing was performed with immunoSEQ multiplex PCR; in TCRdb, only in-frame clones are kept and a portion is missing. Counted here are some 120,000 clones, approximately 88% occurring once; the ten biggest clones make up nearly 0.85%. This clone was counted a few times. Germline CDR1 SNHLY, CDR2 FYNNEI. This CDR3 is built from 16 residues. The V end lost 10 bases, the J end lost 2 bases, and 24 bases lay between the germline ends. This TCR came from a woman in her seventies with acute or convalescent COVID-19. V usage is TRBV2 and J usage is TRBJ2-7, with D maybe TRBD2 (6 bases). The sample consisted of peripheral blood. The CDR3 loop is CATRRASSGPTYEQYF. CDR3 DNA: TGTGCCACCCGGAGGGCTTCAAGCGGCCCTACCTACGAGCAGTACTTC.